This T cell receptor beta chain derives from a study of chemoradiotherapy in HPV16-positive cancers. At the level of the study: Candidate HPV-specific T-cell clones and common TCR motifs came from functional assays in a couple of HPV16-positive patients.

V was pared by 4 bases and J by 5 bases, with 10 bases between. Germline loops: CDR1 SGHRS, CDR2 YFSETQ. The CDR3 covers 12 residues. Using immunoSEQ multiplex PCR, the repertoire was profiled, and TCRdb retains in-frame clones only, with some absent. In the table there are around 68,000 clones, around nine tenths of which are singletons. The V and J genes are TRBV5-1 and TRBJ2-7; D is unresolved. The TCR was taken from a human donor with HPV-associated anogenital cancer. Sequencing used blood, obtained from a patient who underwent chemoradiotherapy. CDR3 coding DNA: TGCGCCAGCAGCCCGGAGCAGGACGAGCAGTACTTC. It codes for CASSPEQDEQYF.